This record looks at one T cell receptor (beta chain) sequence and its context. Its antigen is unidentified. Libraries were prepared by immunoSEQ multiplex PCR; TCRdb keeps only in-frame clonotypes and omits some of them. The data hold around 140,000 clones, with about 82% observed a single time. Investigators merged groups given second doses at roughly 4 or roughly 12 weeks. This sample is drawn from a study of T cell responses to AZD1222 COVID-19 vaccine. Study findings and constraints: Following two doses of AZD1222, Spike-specific TCR breadth and depth rose. The donors showed a predominance of white British ancestry and of females, with possible underestimation of clonal diversity.

J lost 2 bases, V lost 0 bases, and 2 bases had no gene match. There are 15 residues in the CDR3. Germline V gene data show CDR1 as SGHNT and CDR2 as YYREEE (reference sequence). Sequenced here: peripheral blood, sampled 28 days after the second AZD1222 dose. The clonotype originates from an adult who received the AZD1222 COVID-19 vaccine. The gene calls are TRBV5-4 and TRBJ2-5, with 9 bases identical to TRBD2. The CDR3 coding sequence is TGTGCCAGCAGCTTGGCGGCGGGGGGGCAAGAGACCCAGTACTTC. It is translated as CASSLAAGGQETQYF.